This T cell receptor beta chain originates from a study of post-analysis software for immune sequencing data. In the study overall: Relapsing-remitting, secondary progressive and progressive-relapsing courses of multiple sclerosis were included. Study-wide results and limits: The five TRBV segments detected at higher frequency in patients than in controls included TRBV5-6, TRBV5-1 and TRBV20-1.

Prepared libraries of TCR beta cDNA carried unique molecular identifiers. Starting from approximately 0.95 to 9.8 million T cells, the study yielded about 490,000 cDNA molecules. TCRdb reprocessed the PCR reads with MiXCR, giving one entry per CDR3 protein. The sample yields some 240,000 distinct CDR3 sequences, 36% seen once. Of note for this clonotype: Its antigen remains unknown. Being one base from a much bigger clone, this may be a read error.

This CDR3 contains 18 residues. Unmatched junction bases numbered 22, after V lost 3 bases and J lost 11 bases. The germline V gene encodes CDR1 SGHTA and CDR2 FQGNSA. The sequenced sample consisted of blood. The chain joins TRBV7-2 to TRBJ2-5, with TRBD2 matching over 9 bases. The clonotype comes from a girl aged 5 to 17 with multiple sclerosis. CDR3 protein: CASSLAPVGTSPYNEQYF. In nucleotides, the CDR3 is TGTGCCAGCAGCTTGGCACCTGTTGGGACTAGCCCTTACAATGAGCAGTACTTC.